Below, 6 T cell receptor beta chains from the same sample are listed, as sequenced in a study of blood T cell repertoires in COVID-19. The method was immunoSEQ multiplex PCR; TCRdb's version includes in-frame clones alone and lacks a portion of them. The sample carries some 400,000 clones, 70% to 90% recorded once. The source material was peripheral blood. The receptors were gathered from a woman aged 25 to 45 with COVID-19, enrolled during active disease.

The count of this clone is one. V and J are TRBV6-5 and TRBJ2-7; 8 bases are a match to TRBD1. Germline V gives CDR1 MNHEY, CDR2 SVGAGI. The junction had 4 bases not matched to a gene; V was cut back by 7 bases and J by 5 bases. The CDR3 spans 12 residues. As DNA, the CDR3 is TGTGCCAGCAAGGACAGGGAGAACGAGCAGTACTTC. Translation gives CASKDRENEQYF.

The genes are TRBV7-2 and TRBJ2-5, with D tentatively TRBD2 (6 bases). This CDR3 comprises 15 residues. Germline CDR1 is SGHTA and CDR2 is FQGNSA. V was clipped by 8 bases and J by 5 bases, with 21 bases between them. Here the CDR3 DNA reads TGTGCCAGCGGGGTCTTGGGAGGCCCGGGGGAGACCCAGTACTTC. Amino acids: CASGVLGGPGETQYF.

The V and J genes are TRBV15 and TRBJ2-2, with D hard to call. CDR1 LNHNV and CDR2 YYDKDF come from the germline V gene (reference sequence). V gave up 0 bases and J gave up 7 bases, with 9 bases separating them. CDR3 length equals 14 residues. The CDR3 sequence: CATSRDLESGELFF. The DNA of the CDR3 is TGTGCCACCAGCAGAGATCTAGAGAGCGGGGAGCTGTTTTTT.

This chain uses TRBV27 with TRBJ1-4; 7 bases are a match to TRBD1. The germline V gene has CDR1 MNHEY and CDR2 SMNVEV (reference sequence). V lost 9 bases, J lost 8 bases, and 9 bases stayed unmatched. The CDR3 has 13 residues. DNA of the CDR3: TGTGCCAGAAAAGGGGGCTTGGACGAAAAACTGTTTTTT. This translates into CARKGGLDEKLFF.

The chain recombines TRBV28 with TRBJ1-1; D may be TRBD1 (5 bases). V was pared by 6 bases and J by 3 bases, with 14 bases between. Germline V gene sequence: CDR1 MDHEN, CDR2 SYDVKM. The CDR3 has 14 amino acids. The CDR3 spells CASSLGRGYTEAFF. The CDR3 DNA follows: TGTGCCAGCAGCCTTGGAAGGGGTTACACTGAAGCTTTCTTT.

The chain uses TRBV6-6 and TRBJ1-2, with D perhaps TRBD1 (6 bases). From germline, CDR1 is MNHNY and CDR2 SVGAGI (reference sequence). Trimming took off 8 bases at V and 5 bases at J, with 21 bases between the two ends. The CDR3 covers 15 residues. The CDR3 DNA sequence: TGTGCCAGCTGTCAAATTCCCACCAGGGGATATGGCTACACCTTC. Translated: CASCQIPTRGYGYTF.